This TCR beta chain appears in the sequencing data of a study of T-cell reconstitution after alpha-beta-depleted transplantation in children. Unique molecular identifiers were used in preparing the TCRbeta library. TCRdb recomputed calls from the PCR reads with MiXCR, one row per CDR3 protein. The table has 210,000 or so distinct CDR3 sequences, approximately 9.5% seen once; the top ten hold about 6%. The CDR3 covers 14 residues. Germline-derived CDR1 and CDR2 are SEHNR and FQNEAQ (reference sequence). V lost 0 bases to trimming and J lost 4 bases, with 9 bases between them. The source of this sequence is a human donor who donated a stem cell graft to a child with acute lymphoblastic leukemia. The starting material was PBMCs from the stem cell graft donor, obtained from the stem cell graft. The chain joins TRBV7-9 to TRBJ1-2; no clear D gene. The CDR3 bases are TGTGCCAGCAGCTTAGCGCAGCAGTCCTATGGCTACACCTTC. It yields the protein CASSLAQQSYGYTF.